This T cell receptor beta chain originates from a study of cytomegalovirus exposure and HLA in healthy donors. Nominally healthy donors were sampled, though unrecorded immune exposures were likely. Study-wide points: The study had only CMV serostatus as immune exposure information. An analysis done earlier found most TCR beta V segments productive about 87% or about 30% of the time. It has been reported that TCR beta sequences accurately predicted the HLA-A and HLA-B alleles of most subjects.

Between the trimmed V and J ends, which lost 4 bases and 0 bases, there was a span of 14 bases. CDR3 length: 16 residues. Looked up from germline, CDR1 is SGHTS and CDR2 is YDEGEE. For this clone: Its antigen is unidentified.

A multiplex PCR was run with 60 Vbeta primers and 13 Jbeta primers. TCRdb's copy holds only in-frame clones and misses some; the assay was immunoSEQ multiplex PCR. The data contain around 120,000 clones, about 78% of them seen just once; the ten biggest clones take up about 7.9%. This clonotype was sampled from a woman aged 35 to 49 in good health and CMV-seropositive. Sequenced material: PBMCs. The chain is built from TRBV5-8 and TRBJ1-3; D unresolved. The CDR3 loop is CASSAVQSLSGNTIYF. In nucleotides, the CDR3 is TGTGCCAGCAGCGCGGTCCAGTCCCTCTCTGGAAACACCATATATTTT. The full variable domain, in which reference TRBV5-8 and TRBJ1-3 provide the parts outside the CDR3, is EAGVTQSPTHLIKTRGQQATLRCSPISGHTSVYWYQQALGLGLQFLLWYDEGEERNRGNFPPRFSGRQFPNYSSELNVNALELEDSALYLCASSAVQSLSGNTIYFGEGSWLTVV.